A single sample is the source of the 26 T cell receptor beta chains below, sequenced in a study of T-cell reconstitution after alpha-beta-depleted transplantation in children. Unique molecular identifiers featured in how the TCRbeta library was prepared. TCRdb fed the PCR reads into MiXCR, producing one record per CDR3 protein. Of about 160,000 distinct CDR3 sequences listed, 11% were seen once; the top ten hold roughly an eighth. The specimen comprised PBMCs, sampled before TCRalphabeta/CD19-depleted stem cell transplant. The receptors here all came from a boy aged 2 to 9 with acute myeloid leukemia, due to receive a stem cell transplant.

On this clonotype itself: Possible read error: a much larger clone is one base away. This sequence joins TRBV28 and TRBJ1-2; the D is unclear. Germline values: CDR1 MDHEN, CDR2 SYDVKM. This CDR3 contains 13 residues. The CDR3 DNA reads TGTGCCAGCATCCCATTTGGAGGCTATGACTACACCTTC. Protein: CASIPFGGYDYTF.

The chain couples TRBV6-2 or TRBV6-3 to TRBJ2-1; a possible D gene is TRBD1 (6 bases). Germline V gene lookup returns CDR1 MNHEY and CDR2 SVGEGT. There are 17 residues in the CDR3. V gave up 4 bases and J gave up 5 bases, with 21 bases separating them. As DNA, the CDR3 is TGTGCCAGCAGTTTGCTAGGGACATTGTCTTCTGACAATGAGCAGTTCTTC. It is translated as CASSLLGTLSSDNEQFF.

In this sample, this clonotype turned up many times. CDR3: CASSSQSGRVSYEQYF. In DNA form, the CDR3 reads TGTGCCAGCAGTTCCCAGAGCGGGAGGGTCTCCTACGAGCAGTACTTC. The chain is built from TRBV12-3 or TRBV12-4 and TRBJ2-7; the match to TRBD2 covers 10 bases. With 4 bases clipped from V and 0 bases from J, the junction kept 6 bases outside the gene matches. This CDR3 is 16 amino acids long.

This clonotype was picked up many times. This chain uses TRBV5-1 with TRBJ1-4; D is possibly TRBD1 (5 bases). CDR1 is SGHRS and CDR2 is YFSETQ in the germline V gene. Between the trimmed V and J ends, which lost 7 bases and 8 bases, there was a span of 15 bases. The CDR3 has 13 amino acids. DNA for the CDR3: TGCGCCAGCGGGAAAGCGGGACGGGAAAAACTGTTTTTT. Protein: CASGKAGREKLFF.

There are many counts of this clonotype. The genes are TRBV7-8 and TRBJ2-1, with TRBD1 matching 10 bases. V lost 4 bases and J lost 2; bases outside the gene matches: 5. The germline gives CDR1 SGHVS, CDR2 FQNEAQ. There are 16 residues in the CDR3. CDR3 in DNA: TGTGCCAGCAGCTCCCAGACAGGGGGCGCCTACAATGAGCAGTTCTTC. It specifies CASSSQTGGAYNEQFF.

This clonotype was counted once. CDR3 DNA sequence: TGTGCCAGCAGCTTCCGGACAGGGGGCAGCGACAATGAGCAGTTCTTC. Protein: CASSFRTGGSDNEQFF. The V call is TRBV7-7, the J call TRBJ2-1, with TRBD1 matching 11 bases. Germline-derived CDR1 and CDR2 are SSHAT and FNYEAQ (reference sequence). After removal of 3 bases from V and 5 bases from J, the junction contained 6 bases not matched to a gene. CDR3 length equals 16 residues. The complete variable domain, with remaining parts taken from reference TRBV7-7 and TRBJ2-1, reads GAGVSQSPRYKVTKRGQDVTLRCDPISSHATLYWYQQALGQGPEFLTYFNYEAQPDKSGLPSDRFSAERPEGSISTLTIQRTEQRDSAMYRCASSFRTGGSDNEQFFGPGTRLTVL.

This clonotype showed up many times. The chain uses TRBV7-3 and TRBJ1-3, with D possibly matching TRBD1 (6 bases). This CDR3 comprises 15 residues. V was pared by 5 bases and J by 4 bases, with 15 bases between. The germline gives CDR1 SGHTA, CDR2 FQGTGA. The CDR3 nucleotides are TGTGCCAGCAGCGTGCACAGGGAAGGAGGAAACACCATATATTTT. Its translation is CASSVHREGGNTIYF.

This clonotype was found many times. The gene calls are TRBV4-2 and TRBJ1-4; D is undetermined. V lost 1 base to trimming and J lost 8 bases, with 11 bases between them. This CDR3 has 14 amino acids. The germline V gene encodes CDR1 LGHNA and CDR2 YNFKEQ. CDR3 residues: CASSQGTSEEKLFF. The CDR3 bases are TGTGCCAGCAGCCAAGGCACCAGCGAAGAAAAACTGTTTTTT.

This clonotype was counted at least ten times. The chain has TRBV7-8 and TRBJ2-1; D is possibly TRBD1 or TRBD2 (5 bases each). Germline CDR1 and CDR2: SGHVS and FQNEAQ. The length of the CDR3 is 16 residues. V lost 5 bases, J lost 4 bases, and 18 bases lay in between. CDR3 region: CASSAPGTGLYNEQFF. The CDR3 region has the DNA TGTGCCAGCAGCGCCCCCGGGACGGGGTTGTACAATGAGCAGTTCTTC.

This clonotype occurred many times. The chain couples TRBV5-1 to TRBJ1-2; 7 bases map to TRBD1. Germline trimming cut 0 bases from V and 4 bases from J; bases unmatched to any gene: 0. The V gene's germline CDR1 is SGHRS and CDR2 YFSETQ. The CDR3 totals 13 residues. CDR3 sequence (DNA): TGCGCCAGCAGCTTGGACAGGGGCTATGGCTACACCTTC. It encodes CASSLDRGYGYTF.

This clonotype was observed many times. The chain combines TRBV5-1 with TRBJ1-2; D is possibly TRBD1 (6 bases). The V end was cut by 5 bases, the J end by 2 bases, with 13 bases between. CDR1 and CDR2 (germline): SGHRS, YFSETQ. CDR3 length: 14 amino acids. DNA for the CDR3: TGCGCCAGCAGACTTGGACAGTCCAACTATGGCTACACCTTC. It specifies CASRLGQSNYGYTF.

This clonotype occurred many times. The genes are TRBV20-1 and TRBJ1-4, with TRBD1 matching over 7 bases. CDR1 and CDR2 from the germline V gene are DFQATT and SNEGSKA (reference sequence). Losses at the gene ends were 5 bases for V and 6 bases for J; bases not matched to a gene: 9. The CDR3 extends over 14 amino acids. This chain's CDR3 is CSAPRWGTDEKLFF. The CDR3 region has the DNA TGCAGTGCTCCCCGTTGGGGGACAGATGAAAAACTGTTTTTT.

The chain recombines TRBV18 with TRBJ2-1; D possibly corresponds to TRBD2 (5 bases). CDR3 length: 13 residues. V dropped 2 bases and J dropped 9 bases, with 11 bases sitting between them. Germline CDR1 is KGHSH and CDR2 is LQKENI. The CDR3 here is CASSPVKGVEQFF. In DNA, the CDR3 is TGTGCCAGCTCACCAGTTAAGGGAGTTGAGCAGTTCTTC.

This clonotype was observed at least ten times. This chain uses TRBV7-2 with TRBJ2-3; 8 bases align to TRBD2. The CDR3 has 14 amino acids. Germline V gene data show CDR1 as SGHTA and CDR2 as FQGNSA. J was trimmed by 6 bases and V by 5 bases; bases with no gene match: 7. CDR3 protein: CASSPPGLGDTQYF. For the CDR3, the DNA is TGTGCCAGCAGCCCCCCGGGACTAGGGGATACGCAGTATTTT.

This clonotype occurred many times. The DNA for the CDR3 is TGTGCCAGCAGCACGGGTGGGGCAGATACGCAGTATTTT. Translating it yields CASSTGGADTQYF. V usage is TRBV27 and J usage is TRBJ2-3; no firm D call. Germline CDR1 reads MNHEY; CDR2 reads SMNVEV (reference sequence). The CDR3 length is 13 residues. With 6 bases removed from V and 4 bases from J, the gap between germline ends came to 11 bases.

The chain couples TRBV20-1 to TRBJ2-2; D call uncertain. The V and J ends lost 3 bases and 1 base respectively, with 9 bases between them. The V gene's germline CDR1 is DFQATT and CDR2 SNEGSKA (reference sequence). The CDR3 length is 14 residues. In DNA, the CDR3 is TGCAGTGCTAGGAGCAGGAGGAACACCGGGGAGCTGTTTTTT. It encodes CSARSRRNTGELFF.

This clonotype came up many times. This chain connects TRBV11-2 to TRBJ1-4; D is perhaps TRBD1 (5 bases). CDR1 and CDR2 (germline): SGHAT, FQNNGV. V was cut by 4 bases and J by 8 bases, with 11 bases left in between. The CDR3 covers 13 residues. The CDR3 loop reads CASSYTRGEKLFF. In nucleotides, the CDR3 is TGTGCCAGCAGCTATACCCGGGGGGAAAAACTGTTTTTT.

In regard to this clonotype: This may be a read error: a much more frequent sequence differs by one nucleotide. The chain has TRBV12-3 or TRBV12-4 and TRBJ2-5, with 10 nucleotides matching TRBD2. The CDR3 runs to 16 residues. The DNA of the CDR3 is TGTGCCAGTACTACCGGGACTAGCGTACCTGAGGAGACCCCGTACTTC. This sequence encodes CASTTGTSVPEETPYF.

This clonotype was found many times. The chain has TRBV10-3 and TRBJ2-1, with TRBD2 as a possible D gene (6 bases). CDR3 length: 17 residues. Between the trimmed V and J ends, which lost 9 bases and 0 bases, there was a span of 21 bases. CDR1 is ENHRY and CDR2 is SYGVKD in the germline V gene. Here the CDR3 reads CAITDSGGRHSYNEQFF. The CDR3 DNA reads as TGTGCCATTACCGATAGTGGGGGGAGACACTCCTACAATGAGCAGTTCTTC.

This clonotype appeared many times. The V and J genes are TRBV5-4 and TRBJ1-4; 8 bases fit TRBD1. J gave up 8 bases and V 0 bases, and 6 bases lay outside the gene matches. CDR3 length: 15 residues. Per germline, CDR1 SGHNT and CDR2 YYREEE (reference sequence). The CDR3 reads CASSLDPRQGEKLFF. The CDR3 DNA reads as TGTGCCAGCAGCTTGGATCCCCGACAGGGGGAAAAACTGTTTTTT.

In its sample, this clonotype was seen many times. The chain couples TRBV10-3 to TRBJ2-3; tentative D call: TRBD2 (7 bases). The CDR3 covers 16 residues. Germline CDR1 is ENHRY and CDR2 is SYGVKD. V lost 6 bases and J lost 4, with 20 bases in between. The CDR3 reads CAISTGGWGGPDTQYF. CDR3 coding DNA: TGTGCCATCAGCACCGGAGGTTGGGGGGGCCCAGATACGCAGTATTTT.

This clonotype was seen repeatedly, ten times or more. The V call is TRBV27, the J call TRBJ1-2; 8 bases are shared with TRBD1. V gave up 4 bases and J gave up 3 bases; unmatched junction bases: 7. Germline assignment: CDR1 MNHEY and CDR2 SMNVEV (reference sequence). The CDR3 contains 15 residues. For the CDR3, the DNA is TGTGCCAGCAGTTCCCTACAGGGGGAACACTATGGCTACACCTTC. This encodes CASSSLQGEHYGYTF.

This clonotype has just a few counts. The V and J genes are TRBV20-1 and TRBJ2-7; the D call may be TRBD1 or TRBD2 (5 bases each). CDR1 is DFQATT, CDR2 SNEGSKA, per germline (reference sequence). This CDR3 is 15 amino acids long. Trimming cost V 3 bases and J 5 bases, with 20 bases left between them. CDR3 sequence: CSAREKGPSLHEQYF. The DNA for the CDR3 is TGCAGTGCTAGGGAAAAGGGACCGAGCCTGCACGAGCAGTACTTC.

This clonotype was counted many times. The chain joins TRBV4-1 to TRBJ1-3; TRBD1 agrees at 7 bases. J gave up 3 bases and V 0 bases, and 8 bases lay outside the gene matches. The V gene's germline CDR1 is MGHRA and CDR2 YSYEKL. This CDR3 is built from 17 residues. CDR3 sequence (DNA): TGCGCCAGCAGCCAAGAGGAGGTGCAGGGGGGTGGAAACACCATATATTTT. Protein: CASSQEEVQGGGNTIYF.

This clonotype was counted ten times or more. The chain is built from TRBV9 and TRBJ2-3; tentatively, D is TRBD2 (5 bases). Trimming removed 4 bases from V and 0 bases from J, with 12 bases in between. The CDR3 spans 15 residues. Germline V gene data show CDR1 as SGDLS and CDR2 as YYNGEE. CDR3 coding DNA: TGTGCCAGCAGCACCGGAGGCGGGAGCACAGATACGCAGTATTTT. Translation: CASSTGGGSTDTQYF.

This clonotype was counted at least ten times. The V gene is TRBV7-2, the J gene TRBJ2-1; possible D gene TRBD2, 5 bases. Germline assignment: CDR1 SGHTA and CDR2 FQGNSA. Trimming took 5 bases from V and 7 from J, leaving 12 bases between them. CDR3 size: 13 residues. CDR3 in DNA: TGTGCCAGCAGCAGTACTAGAGTGAATGAGCAGTTCTTC. It encodes CASSSTRVNEQFF.